The clone carrying this TCR beta chain has ten or more counts. The antigen remains unidentified. The trim removed 8 bases at V and 10 bases at J, leaving 10 bases unmatched. Germline V CDR1 and CDR2: LGHNA, YNFKEQ. The CDR3 sequence is 13 residues long. This specimen comes from a study of cytomegalovirus exposure and HLA in healthy donors. For the study at large: Within an early data release were about 80 million unique TCRs drawn from HLA-typed donors. Most donors, 81% of approximately 400 genotyped, fell in the Caucasian-associated ancestry cluster. Overall study findings and caveats: TCR beta chains numbering approximately 150 were designated cytomegalovirus-associated.

It was with 60 Vbeta and 13 Jbeta primers that the PCR ran. TCRdb's table, derived via immunoSEQ multiplex PCR, lists solely in-frame clones and lacks some. The sample has 100,000 or so clones, about 80% seen once; the top ten hold about 2.2%. This sequence originates from a man aged 25 to 45 in good health and CMV-seronegative. The genes are TRBV4-2 and TRBJ2-1; 8 nucleotides line up with TRBD1. Sequencing was carried out using PBMCs. DNA of the CDR3: TGTGCCAGCCGGCAGGGGGCGGCTCGGGAGCAGTTCTTC. It encodes CASRQGAAREQFF.